Listed below are T cell receptor beta chains from one sample, sequenced in a study of shared clonotypes between healthy human individuals. Some clones are missing from TCRdb's copy, which holds only in-frame ones; the method was immunoSEQ multiplex PCR. The sample yields around 2,000,000 clones, roughly 91% seen once. The sequenced sample consisted of naive CD8+ T cells from PBMCs. The source is a man between 18 and 35 years old in good health. Some clones in this sample may be carry-over from other donors' samples. Both conserved end residues are part of each CDR3. The D gene is left open where the match is weak. Clone size is shown for a subset of rows, as once, few, many or a class of expanded clone.

V: TRBV10-3; J: TRBJ2-7; D: TRBD1; size: -; CDR3: CAISGFGTGPVEQYF; DNA: TGTGCCATCAGTGGATTTGGGACAGGGCCCGTCGAGCAGTACTTC
V: TRBV5-4; J: TRBJ2-7; D: -; size: once; CDR3: CASSPIPARGGNYEQYF; DNA: TGTGCCAGCAGCCCCATACCCGCTAGAGGCGGGAACTACGAGCAGTACTTC
V: TRBV28; J: TRBJ2-3; D: TRBD2; size: once; CDR3: CASGEEEGLAGVKTQYF; DNA: TGTGCCAGCGGGGAGGAGGAGGGACTAGCGGGAGTGAAGACGCAGTATTTT
V: TRBV4-1; J: TRBJ1-2; D: TRBD1; size: -; CDR3: CASSQGTGAGDGYTF; DNA: TGCGCCAGCAGCCAAGGGACAGGGGCCGGGGACGGCTACACCTTC
V: TRBV6-6; J: TRBJ2-5; D: -; size: -; CDR3: CASRPWAQETQYF; DNA: TGTGCCAGCAGGCCTTGGGCCCAAGAGACCCAGTACTTC
V: TRBV27; J: TRBJ1-4; D: TRBD1; size: -; CDR3: CASNRGTPEKLFF; DNA: TGTGCCAGTAACAGGGGAACTCCTGAAAAACTGTTTTTT
V: TRBV28; J: TRBJ1-3; D: TRBD1; size: -; CDR3: CASSPTGGSGNTIYF; DNA: TGTGCCAGCAGTCCAACAGGGGGCTCTGGAAACACCATATATTTT
V: TRBV6-5; J: TRBJ2-7; D: -; size: -; CDR3: CASSYRGAHEQYF; DNA: TGTGCCAGCAGTTACAGGGGTGCCCACGAGCAGTACTTC
V: TRBV9; J: TRBJ1-3; D: TRBD1; size: -; CDR3: CASSVEVGGNTIYF; DNA: TGTGCCAGCAGCGTAGAGGTAGGGGGCAACACCATATATTTT
V: TRBV27; J: TRBJ1-1; D: -; size: -; CDR3: CASSTTGNTEAFF; DNA: TGTGCCAGCAGTACGACAGGAAACACTGAAGCTTTCTTT
V: TRBV19; J: TRBJ2-7; D: -; size: -; CDR3: CASSPWADRDLESAGDYIYEQYF; DNA: TGTGCCAGTAGCCCCTGGGCGGACAGGGACCTCGAATCGGCCGGGGACTATATCTACGAGCAGTACTTC
V: TRBV9; J: TRBJ2-3; D: -; size: -; CDR3: CASSARASDTQYF; DNA: TGTGCCAGCAGCGCGCGGGCGTCGGATACGCAGTATTTT
V: TRBV27; J: TRBJ2-7; D: -; size: -; CDR3: CASSSEGAGVPYEQYF; DNA: TGTGCCAGCAGTTCCGAGGGGGCGGGAGTCCCCTACGAGCAGTACTTC
V: TRBV19; J: TRBJ1-1; D: -; size: once; CDR3: CASSLTGDTEAFF; DNA: TGTGCCAGTAGTCTCACAGGAGACACTGAAGCTTTCTTT
V: TRBV15; J: TRBJ2-7; D: TRBD2; size: -; CDR3: CATSRLAGVGEQYF; DNA: TGTGCCACCAGCAGACTAGCGGGAGTAGGCGAGCAGTACTTC
V: TRBV2; J: TRBJ1-2; D: -; size: -; CDR3: CASSENNRDGYTF; DNA: TGTGCCAGCAGCGAAAACAACAGGGATGGCTACACCTTC
V: TRBV6-6; J: TRBJ2-7; D: -; size: -; CDR3: CASSMMGTDNEQYF; DNA: TGTGCCAGCTCTATGATGGGCACCGATAACGAGCAGTACTTC
V: TRBV18; J: TRBJ1-4; D: -; size: -; CDR3: CASSPEPGPNEKLFF; DNA: TGTGCCAGCTCACCGGAGCCCGGACCTAATGAAAAACTGTTTTTT
V: TRBV25-1; J: TRBJ2-5; D: -; size: -; CDR3: CASSEWDTGFQETQYF; DNA: TGTGCCAGCAGTGAATGGGACACAGGTTTTCAAGAGACCCAGTACTTC
V: TRBV28; J: TRBJ2-7; D: TRBD2; size: -; CDR3: CASSRGLAGGHEQYF; DNA: TGTGCCAGCAGTCGGGGACTAGCGGGAGGCCACGAGCAGTACTTC
V: TRBV29-1; J: TRBJ2-1; D: TRBD2; size: -; CDR3: CSVAGLAAYNEQFF; DNA: TGCAGCGTTGCAGGGCTAGCGGCCTACAATGAGCAGTTCTTC
V: TRBV2; J: TRBJ2-5; D: TRBD2; size: -; CDR3: CASSEGRGRGQTQYF; DNA: TGTGCCAGCAGTGAAGGGCGCGGGAGGGGACAGACCCAGTACTTC
V: TRBV27; J: TRBJ1-2; D: -; size: -; CDR3: CASSLWGGYGYTF; DNA: TGTGCCAGCAGTTTATGGGGGGGGTATGGCTACACCTTC
V: TRBV5-1; J: TRBJ2-7; D: -; size: -; CDR3: CASSLVGVYEQYF; DNA: TGCGCCAGCAGCTTGGTCGGGGTCTACGAGCAGTACTTC
V: TRBV7-9; J: TRBJ2-7; D: -; size: -; CDR3: CASSSASYEQYF; DNA: TGTGCCAGCAGCTCCGCATCCTACGAGCAGTACTTC
V: TRBV9; J: TRBJ2-7; D: -; size: -; CDR3: CASSDGLVPTGPYEQYF; DNA: TGTGCCAGCAGCGACGGGCTCGTCCCGACAGGACCCTACGAGCAGTACTTC
V: TRBV14; J: TRBJ2-1; D: -; size: -; CDR3: CASSWGRGSYNEQFF; DNA: TGTGCCAGCAGCTGGGGCAGGGGCTCCTACAATGAGCAGTTCTTC